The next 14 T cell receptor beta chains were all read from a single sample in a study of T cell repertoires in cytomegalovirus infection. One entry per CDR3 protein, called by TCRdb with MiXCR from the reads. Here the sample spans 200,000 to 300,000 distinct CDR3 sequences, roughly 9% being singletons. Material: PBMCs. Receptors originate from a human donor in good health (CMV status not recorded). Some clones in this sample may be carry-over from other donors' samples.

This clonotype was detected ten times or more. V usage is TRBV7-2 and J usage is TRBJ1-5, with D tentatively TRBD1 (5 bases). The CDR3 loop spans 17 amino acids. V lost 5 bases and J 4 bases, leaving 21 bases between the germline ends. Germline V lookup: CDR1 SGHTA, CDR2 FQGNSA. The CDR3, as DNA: TGTGCCAGCAGCATATCGACAGCCCCGATATCAAATCAGCCCCAGCATTTT. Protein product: CASSISTAPISNQPQHF.

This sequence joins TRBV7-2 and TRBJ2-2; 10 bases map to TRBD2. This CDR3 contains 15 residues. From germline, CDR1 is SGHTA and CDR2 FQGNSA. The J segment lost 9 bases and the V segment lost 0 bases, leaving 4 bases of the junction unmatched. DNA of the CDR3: TGTGCCAGCAGCTTAGCTGCTAGCGGGGGACGGGAGCTGTTTTTT. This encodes CASSLAASGGRELFF.

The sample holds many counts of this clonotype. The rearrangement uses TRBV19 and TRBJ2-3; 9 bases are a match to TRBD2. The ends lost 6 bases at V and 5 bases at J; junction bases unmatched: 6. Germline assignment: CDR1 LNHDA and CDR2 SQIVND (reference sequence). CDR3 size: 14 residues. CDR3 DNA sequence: TGTGCCAGTAGCCGCGGGGGGGCGGGAGATACGCAGTATTTT. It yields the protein CASSRGGAGDTQYF. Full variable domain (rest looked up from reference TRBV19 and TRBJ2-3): DGGITQSPKYLFRKEGQNVTLSCEQNLNHDAMYWYRQDPGQGLRLIYYSQIVNDFQKGDIAEGYSVSREKKESFPLTVTSAQKNPTAFYLCASSRGGAGDTQYFGPGTRLTVL.

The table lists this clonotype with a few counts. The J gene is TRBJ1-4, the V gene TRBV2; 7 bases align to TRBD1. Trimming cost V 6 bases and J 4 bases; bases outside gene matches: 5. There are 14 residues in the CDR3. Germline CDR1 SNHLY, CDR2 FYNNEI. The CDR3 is CASRRGQNNEKLFF. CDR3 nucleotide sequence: TGTGCCAGCAGGAGGGGACAGAATAATGAAAAACTGTTTTTT.

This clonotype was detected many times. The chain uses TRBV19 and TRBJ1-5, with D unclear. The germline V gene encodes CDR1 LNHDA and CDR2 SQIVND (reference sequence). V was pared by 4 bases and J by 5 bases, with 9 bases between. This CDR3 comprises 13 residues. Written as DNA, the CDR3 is TGTGCCAGTAGTACAACTCCGGATCAGCCCCAGCATTTT. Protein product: CASSTTPDQPQHF.

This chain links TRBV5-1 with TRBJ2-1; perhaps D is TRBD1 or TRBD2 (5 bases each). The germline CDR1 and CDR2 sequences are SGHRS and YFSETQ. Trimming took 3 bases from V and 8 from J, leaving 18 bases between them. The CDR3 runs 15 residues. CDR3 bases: TGCGCCAGCAGCTCTCGGGGCGGACGAATGGATGAGCAGTTCTTC. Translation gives CASSSRGGRMDEQFF.

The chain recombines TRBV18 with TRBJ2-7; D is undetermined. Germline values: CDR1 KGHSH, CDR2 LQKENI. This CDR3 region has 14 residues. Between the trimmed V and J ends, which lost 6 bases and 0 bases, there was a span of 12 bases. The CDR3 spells CASSVTIDSYEQYF. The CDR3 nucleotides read TGTGCCAGCTCCGTAACTATCGACTCCTACGAGCAGTACTTC.

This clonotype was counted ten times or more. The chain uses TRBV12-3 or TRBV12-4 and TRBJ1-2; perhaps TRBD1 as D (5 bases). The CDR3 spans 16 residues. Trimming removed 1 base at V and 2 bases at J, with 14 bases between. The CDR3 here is CASSLVSQGRNYGYTF. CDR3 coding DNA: TGTGCCAGCAGTTTAGTCTCCCAGGGTAGAAACTATGGCTACACCTTC.

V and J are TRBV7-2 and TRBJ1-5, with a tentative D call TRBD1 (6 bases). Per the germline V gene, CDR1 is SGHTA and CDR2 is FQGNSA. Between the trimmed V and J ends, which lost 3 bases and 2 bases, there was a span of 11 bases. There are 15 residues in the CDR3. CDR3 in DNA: TGTGCCAGCAGCTTTCTAAACAGGGGCAATCAGCCCCAGCATTTT. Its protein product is CASSFLNRGNQPQHF.

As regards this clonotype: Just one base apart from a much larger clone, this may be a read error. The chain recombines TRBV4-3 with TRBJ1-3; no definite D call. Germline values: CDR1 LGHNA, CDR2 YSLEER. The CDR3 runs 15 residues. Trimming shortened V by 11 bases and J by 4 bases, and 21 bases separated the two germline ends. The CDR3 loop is CARLTRVGRGNTIYF. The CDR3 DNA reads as TGCGCCCGCCTGACCCGGGTAGGGCGAGGAAACACCATATATTTT.

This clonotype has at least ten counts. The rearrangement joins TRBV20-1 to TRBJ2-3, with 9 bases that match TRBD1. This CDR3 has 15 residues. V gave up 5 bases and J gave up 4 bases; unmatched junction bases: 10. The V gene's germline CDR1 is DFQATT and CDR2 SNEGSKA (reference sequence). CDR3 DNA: TGCAGTGCTCCTAACAGGGGGCCGGCTCCAGATACGCAGTATTTT. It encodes CSAPNRGPAPDTQYF.

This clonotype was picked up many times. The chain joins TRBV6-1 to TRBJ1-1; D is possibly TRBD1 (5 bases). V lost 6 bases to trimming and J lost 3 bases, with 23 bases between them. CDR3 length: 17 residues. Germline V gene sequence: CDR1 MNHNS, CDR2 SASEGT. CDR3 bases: TGTGCCAGCAGCCCCCCCTCCCAGGGTTTTCGGGACACTGAAGCTTTCTTT. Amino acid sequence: CASSPPSQGFRDTEAFF.

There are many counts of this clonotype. The CDR3 DNA reads TGTGCCAGCACCCGACTATTGAGCTCTGGAAACACCATATATTTT. Protein sequence: CASTRLLSSGNTIYF. The chain is built from TRBV28 and TRBJ1-3; no reliable D call. Deletions cut 7 bases from V and 0 bases from J, with 13 bases between. Germline CDR1 is MDHEN and CDR2 is SYDVKM. CDR3 length: 15 amino acids.

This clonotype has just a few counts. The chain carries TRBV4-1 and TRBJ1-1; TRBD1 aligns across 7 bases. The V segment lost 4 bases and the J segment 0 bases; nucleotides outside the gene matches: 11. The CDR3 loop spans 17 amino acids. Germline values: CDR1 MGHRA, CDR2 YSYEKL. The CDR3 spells CASSRDREVRMNTEAFF. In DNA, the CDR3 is TGCGCCAGCAGCCGAGACAGGGAAGTGCGAATGAACACTGAAGCTTTCTTT.